These 20 T cell receptor beta chains were all obtained from the same sample, sequenced in a study of T cells in Graves' hyperthyroidism and ophthalmopathy. Amplification targeted TCR beta CDR3 regions from RNA transcripts. HTBI primers were used for first-round RT-PCR of the TCR CDR3. TCRdb redid the calling of the multiplex PCR reads with MiXCR, one entry per CDR3 protein. Here the sample spans about 360,000 distinct CDR3 sequences, approximately 13% being singletons. Sequenced: blood. The receptors were sampled from a woman younger than 30 with Graves' hyperthyroidism.

This clonotype was observed many times. The chain joins TRBV3-1 to TRBJ2-7, with D maybe TRBD1 (5 bases). The V end was cut by 1 base, the J end by 3 bases, with 13 bases between. Germline CDR1 and CDR2: LGHDT and YNNKEL (reference sequence). The CDR3 length is 15 residues. Here the CDR3 DNA reads TGTGCCAGCAGCCAAGGGACAACGATTCGCTACGAGCAGTACTTC. It is translated as CASSQGTTIRYEQYF.

This clonotype was observed many times. The chain carries TRBV2 and TRBJ2-1; TRBD2 matches at 8 bases. Trimming took 2 bases from V and 8 from J; bases not matched to a gene: 8. Germline V gives CDR1 SNHLY, CDR2 FYNNEI. The CDR3 spans 15 residues. CDR3 amino acids: CASSEFGTSRDEQFF. The CDR3 nucleotides read TGTGCCAGCAGTGAATTCGGGACTAGTCGCGATGAGCAGTTCTTC.

This clonotype was counted many times. V is TRBV6-1 and J is TRBJ2-7, with 9 bases identical to TRBD1. The V gene's germline CDR1 is MNHNS and CDR2 SASEGT. J was trimmed by 2 bases and V by 4 bases; bases with no gene match: 6. The CDR3 runs 15 residues. The DNA for the CDR3 is TGTGCCAGCAGTGGGGACAGGGAACTGCCCTACGAGCAGTACTTC. Amino acids: CASSGDRELPYEQYF.

At least ten counts were recorded for this clonotype. This rearrangement joins TRBV5-5 to TRBJ2-1; D gene unclear. Germline V gives CDR1 SGHKS, CDR2 YYEKEE (reference sequence). Trimming cost V 4 bases and J 0 bases, with 11 bases left between them. CDR3 length equals 15 residues. Here the CDR3 reads CASSPDTFSYNEQFF. In nucleotides, the CDR3 is TGTGCCAGCAGCCCAGACACCTTCTCCTACAATGAGCAGTTCTTC.

This clonotype was counted many times. CDR3 amino acids: CASSFGGTPNEQFF. CDR3 nucleotides: TGTGCCAGCAGCTTCGGGGGGACTCCCAATGAGCAGTTCTTC. V and J are TRBV7-6 and TRBJ2-1; 7 positions agree with TRBD2. V gave up 3 bases and J gave up 6 bases; unmatched junction bases: 5. This CDR3 has 14 residues. Germline V gene data show CDR1 as SGHVS and CDR2 as FNYEAQ.

Ten or more counts support this clonotype. The V and J genes are TRBV20-1 and TRBJ2-3; 12 bases map to TRBD2. Germline V gives CDR1 DFQATT, CDR2 SNEGSKA (reference sequence). Losses at the gene ends were 5 bases for V and 4 bases for J; bases not matched to a gene: 4. The CDR3 runs 14 residues. CDR3 sequence (DNA): TGCAGTGCTCCGACTAGCGGGAGCTCAGATACGCAGTATTTT. This translates into CSAPTSGSSDTQYF.

CDR3: CAISRWTGFGNIQYF. Here the CDR3 DNA reads TGTGCCATCAGCCGATGGACAGGGTTTGGAAACATTCAGTACTTC. The rearrangement joins TRBV10-3 to TRBJ2-4; 8 nucleotides match TRBD1. The ends lost 6 bases at V and 6 bases at J; junction bases unmatched: 10. The CDR3 loop spans 15 amino acids. CDR1 is ENHRY, CDR2 SYGVKD, per germline.

This clonotype has ten or more counts. This rearrangement joins TRBV6-1 to TRBJ2-2, with D possibly called TRBD1 or TRBD2 (5 bases each). This CDR3 contains 15 residues. Per germline, CDR1 MNHNS and CDR2 SASEGT. The V and J ends lost 2 bases and 4 bases respectively, with 11 bases between them. CDR3 residues: CASSELGTGTGELFF. The CDR3 DNA follows: TGTGCCAGCAGTGAATTGGGGACGGGCACCGGGGAGCTGTTTTTT.

In this sample, this clonotype turned up a few times. The chain joins TRBV20-1 to TRBJ1-1; the D gene is possibly TRBD1 (6 bases). V was pared by 3 bases and J by 0 bases, with 20 bases between. Germline lookup yields CDR1 DFQATT and CDR2 SNEGSKA (reference sequence). This CDR3 spans 17 amino acids. The CDR3 is CSARDYRGQGMNTEAFF. In DNA, the CDR3 is TGCAGTGCTAGGGACTATCGGGGGCAGGGGATGAACACTGAAGCTTTCTTT.

This chain links TRBV2 with TRBJ1-1; the D gene is possibly TRBD1 (5 bases). Germline lookup yields CDR1 SNHLY and CDR2 FYNNEI. The CDR3 is made up of 16 amino acids. The V end lost 6 bases, the J end lost 2 bases, and 19 bases lay between the germline ends. CDR3 loop: CASSQRGGGSNTEAFF. DNA for the CDR3: TGTGCCAGCAGCCAACGTGGGGGGGGTAGCAACACTGAAGCTTTCTTT.

This clonotype was observed many times. V and J are TRBV6-1 and TRBJ1-3; D not certain. The length of the CDR3 is 15 residues. V was clipped by 1 base and J by 0 bases, with 7 bases between them. The V gene's germline CDR1 is MNHNS and CDR2 SASEGT. The CDR3 protein is CASSEVRVSGNTIYF. The CDR3 coding sequence is TGTGCCAGCAGTGAAGTACGGGTCTCTGGAAACACCATATATTTT.

This clonotype was seen at least ten times. The CDR3 DNA follows: TGTGCCAGCAGCTTACGAGGGACTAGCGGAATCTCTGGGGCCAACGTCCTGACTTTC. Translating gives CASSLRGTSGISGANVLTF. The chain couples TRBV7-3 to TRBJ2-6; 11 nucleotides match TRBD2. Germline loops: CDR1 SGHTA, CDR2 FQGTGA. The CDR3 is 19 amino acids. The trim removed 2 bases at V and 0 bases at J, leaving 6 bases unmatched.

The V call is TRBV7-2, the J call TRBJ2-5; 9 bases map to TRBD1. V trimming: 5 bases; J trimming: 5 bases; junction bases outside the gene matches: 9. Germline V gene lookup returns CDR1 SGHTA and CDR2 FQGNSA. The CDR3 has 15 amino acids. The CDR3 DNA reads TGTGCCAGCAGCCCCCAGGGGACAGGGAGTGAGACCCAGTACTTC. Protein: CASSPQGTGSETQYF.

This clonotype was observed many times. V and J are TRBV7-9 and TRBJ1-1; D unresolved. This CDR3 comprises 12 residues. The germline V gene encodes CDR1 SEHNR and CDR2 FQNEAQ (reference sequence). Trimming took off 7 bases at V and 1 base at J, with 7 bases between the two ends. The CDR3 DNA reads TGTGCCAGCACCGGGCGGAACACTGAAGCTTTCTTT. It translates to CASTGRNTEAFF.

Turning to this clonotype: A much bigger clone sits one base away, suggesting this may be a read error. V gene TRBV29-1 combines with J gene TRBJ1-2; D is perhaps TRBD1 (5 bases). This CDR3 is built from 13 residues. Germline CDR1 reads SQVTM; CDR2 reads ANQGSEA. CDR3 protein: CSVSPQGNYGYAF. The DNA of the CDR3 is TGCAGCGTCTCACCCCAGGGTAACTATGGCTACGCCTTC.

This clonotype was observed a few times. V usage is TRBV30 and J usage is TRBJ1-2, with TRBD1 as a possible D gene (5 bases). CDR3 length: 13 residues. Germline lookup yields CDR1 GTSNPN and CDR2 SVGIG (reference sequence). The V end lost 0 bases, the J end lost 7 bases, and 12 bases lay between the germline ends. The DNA for the CDR3 is TGTGCCTGGAGTGTCGGGGGTGCTGGTGGCTACACCTTC. It specifies CAWSVGGAGGYTF.

This clonotype was recorded many times. CDR3 region: CASSFLVGTLNTEAFF. In DNA, the CDR3 is TGTGCCAGCAGCTTTCTTGTCGGCACCTTGAACACTGAAGCTTTCTTT. The chain has TRBV5-5 and TRBJ1-1; D is undetermined. V lost 2 bases to trimming and J lost 0 bases, with 14 bases between them. CDR1 and CDR2 from the germline V gene are SGHKS and YYEKEE (reference sequence). The CDR3 consists of 16 residues.

This clonotype turned up a few times. V usage is TRBV3-1 and J usage is TRBJ2-3; 7 nucleotides align to TRBD1. V lost 0 bases, J lost 5 bases, and 5 bases stayed unmatched. Germline V gives CDR1 LGHDT, CDR2 YNNKEL (reference sequence). The CDR3 loop spans 15 amino acids. CDR3 nucleotides: TGTGCCAGCAGCCAAGAGGCAGGGGGAATAGATACGCAGTATTTT. Its translation is CASSQEAGGIDTQYF.

This clonotype has just a few counts. The chain has TRBV3-1 and TRBJ1-5, with a weak D call TRBD1 (6 bases). Trimming removed 1 base at V and 5 bases at J, with 12 bases between. CDR3 length: 15 amino acids. Germline CDR1 and CDR2: LGHDT and YNNKEL (reference sequence). As DNA, the CDR3 is TGTGCCAGCAGCCAAGTCTGGACAGCCGATCAGCCCCAGCATTTT. Amino acids: CASSQVWTADQPQHF.

This clonotype was seen repeatedly, ten times or more. The rearrangement links TRBV27 to TRBJ1-5; 8 bases align to TRBD1. J was trimmed by 3 bases and V by 4 bases; bases with no gene match: 8. Germline values: CDR1 MNHEY, CDR2 SMNVEV (reference sequence). CDR3 length equals 16 residues. This chain's CDR3 is CASSSIQGANNQPQHF. CDR3 nucleotide sequence: TGTGCCAGCAGTTCAATTCAGGGGGCGAACAATCAGCCCCAGCATTTT.